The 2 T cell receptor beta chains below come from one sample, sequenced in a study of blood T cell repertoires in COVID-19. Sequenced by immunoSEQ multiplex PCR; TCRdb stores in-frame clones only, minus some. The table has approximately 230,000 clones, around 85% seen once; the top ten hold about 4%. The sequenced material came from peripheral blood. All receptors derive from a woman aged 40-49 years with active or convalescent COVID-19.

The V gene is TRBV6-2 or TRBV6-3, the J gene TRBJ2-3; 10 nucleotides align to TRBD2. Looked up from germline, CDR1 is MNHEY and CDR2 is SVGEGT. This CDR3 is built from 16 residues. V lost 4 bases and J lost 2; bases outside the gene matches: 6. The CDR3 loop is CASSSIAGGPTDTQYF. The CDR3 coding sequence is TGTGCCAGCAGTTCAATAGCGGGGGGCCCCACAGATACGCAGTATTTT.

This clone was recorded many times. The CDR3 sequence: CASSPEGHTIYGYTF. DNA of the CDR3: TGTGCCAGCAGCCCTGAGGGACACACTATCTATGGCTACACCTTC. V usage is TRBV7-2 and J usage is TRBJ1-2, with D perhaps matching TRBD1 (6 bases). The germline CDR1 and CDR2 sequences are SGHTA and FQGNSA. V lost 5 bases and J lost 4, with 17 bases in between. CDR3 length: 15 amino acids.